Below, 24 T cell receptor beta chains from the same sample are listed, as sequenced in a study of blood T cells in healthy people across ages. A sample-barcoded 5' primer and a J-beta primer mix were used in a second PCR of roughly 6 to 11 cycles. TCRdb redid the calling of the 5' RACE reads with MiXCR, one entry per CDR3 protein. The table lists hundreds of thousands of distinct CDR3 sequences, approximately 53% of them singletons, with around 41% in the top ten. Sequenced material: blood. These receptors were collected from a man at least 80 years old in good health.

This clonotype came up a few times. The CDR3 coding sequence is TGTGCCAGCAGCTTAAGCCTAAAGGGGGGTAATTTCCAAGAGACCCAGTACTTC. Translation gives CASSLSLKGGNFQETQYF. This rearrangement joins TRBV7-2 to TRBJ2-5; the D call may be TRBD1 or TRBD2 (6 bases each). The CDR3 length is 18 residues. Germline V CDR1 and CDR2: SGHTA, FQGNSA. The V end was cut by 2 bases, the J end by 1 base, with 20 bases between.

This clonotype was observed a few times. V is TRBV9 and J is TRBJ1-2; D not certain. The germline gives CDR1 SGDLS, CDR2 YYNGEE. V lost 0 bases to trimming and J lost 3 bases, with 12 bases between them. The CDR3 has 15 amino acids. In DNA form, the CDR3 reads TGTGCCAGCAGCGTAGTGACAACTGGATACTATGGCTACACCTTC. It yields the protein CASSVVTTGYYGYTF.

This clonotype has at least ten counts. The rearrangement joins TRBV29-1 to TRBJ2-3; the D is unclear. V was trimmed by 5 bases and J by 4 bases, leaving 10 bases between them. CDR1 and CDR2 from the germline V gene are SQVTM and ANQGSEA. The CDR3 spans 12 residues. For the CDR3, the DNA is TGCAGCGTTCGGGCTGGGGCAGATACGCAGTATTTT. It translates to CSVRAGADTQYF.

The rearrangement joins TRBV15 to TRBJ2-4; D remains unclear. With 0 bases removed from V and 0 bases from J, the gap between germline ends came to 9 bases. The CDR3 contains 16 residues. Germline CDR1 and CDR2: LNHNV and YYDKDF (reference sequence). The DNA for the CDR3 is TGTGCCACCAGCAGAGAGAGAGACCTAGCCAAAAACATTCAGTACTTC. It specifies CATSRERDLAKNIQYF.

This clonotype occurred a few times. The chain is built from TRBV3-1 and TRBJ1-2; D is possibly TRBD1 (5 bases). Deletions cut 0 bases from V and 7 bases from J, with 12 bases between. Looked up from germline, CDR1 is LGHDT and CDR2 is YNNKEL (reference sequence). The CDR3 consists of 14 residues. The CDR3, as DNA: TGTGCCAGCAGCCAAGATGGGAACAGGTCTGGCTACACCTTC. The encoded protein is CASSQDGNRSGYTF. Combining the CDR3 with reference TRBV3-1 and TRBJ1-2 gives the whole variable domain DTAVSQTPKYLVTQMGNDKSIKCEQNLGHDTMYWYKQDSKKFLKIMFSYNNKELIINETVPNRFSPKSPDKAHLNLHINSLELGDSAVYFCASSQDGNRSGYTFGSGTRLTVV.

The genes are TRBV10-3 and TRBJ2-4; maybe TRBD2 (7 bases). Looked up from germline, CDR1 is ENHRY and CDR2 is SYGVKD. CDR3 length: 16 residues. V lost 0 bases and J 13 bases, leaving 22 bases between the germline ends. The CDR3 coding sequence is TGTGCCATCAGTGAGTCCCGGCAGGGAGGGGGGTCGGAGCAGTACTTC. It translates to CAISESRQGGGSEQYF.

This clonotype was seen only a few times. The chain carries TRBV12-5 and TRBJ1-1; D remains unclear. CDR3 length: 16 residues. Germline lookup yields CDR1 LGHNT and CDR2 FRNRAP. Trimming pared 0 bases from V and 2 bases from J, leaving 13 bases between. CDR3 amino acids: CASGLVAGTLNTEAFF. The CDR3 nucleotides read TGTGCTAGTGGTTTGGTGGCGGGAACCCTTAACACTGAAGCTTTCTTT.

The J gene is TRBJ2-3, the V gene TRBV11-2; possible D gene TRBD1, 6 bases. With 5 bases removed from V and 14 bases from J, the gap between germline ends came to 26 bases. Germline V gene lookup returns CDR1 SGHAT and CDR2 FQNNGV. There are 15 residues in the CDR3. The DNA for the CDR3 is TGTGCCAGCAGCCCCCTCAGGGGTCCGCACAGATACGCGTATTTT. Its protein is CASSPLRGPHRYAYF.

This clonotype has more than one count but fewer than ten. Here the CDR3 reads CASSPSGRHSYEQYF. The CDR3 bases are TGTGCCAGCAGCCCCAGCGGGAGGCACTCCTACGAGCAGTACTTC. V gene TRBV7-2 combines with J gene TRBJ2-7, with TRBD2 identical over 9 bases. With V trimmed by 5 bases and J by 0 bases, 5 bases remained unmatched. Germline V gives CDR1 SGHTA, CDR2 FQGNSA. This CDR3 region has 15 residues.

The table lists this clonotype with a few counts. The chain has TRBV7-2 and TRBJ2-3, with 9 bases identical to TRBD1. The V and J ends lost 1 base and 1 base, in that order; junction bases with no gene match: 6. From germline, CDR1 is SGHTA and CDR2 FQGNSA. This CDR3 is 17 amino acids long. CDR3 nucleotide sequence: TGTGCCAGCAGCTTAGGGGGACAGGGTGGGGGCACAGATACGCAGTATTTT. Translation gives CASSLGGQGGGTDTQYF.

The chain employs TRBV6-1 and TRBJ2-5; 15 bases fit TRBD2. This CDR3 is 16 amino acids long. Germline V gene data show CDR1 as MNHNS and CDR2 as SASEGT. With V trimmed by 7 bases and J by 4 bases, 7 bases remained unmatched. The DNA of the CDR3 is TGTGCCAGCACCTTGCTGGGACTAGCGGGAGGAGAGACCCAGTACTTC. Amino acids: CASTLLGLAGGETQYF.

V gene TRBV5-1 combines with J gene TRBJ1-4, with D perhaps matching TRBD1 (5 bases). CDR3 length: 13 residues. The ends were cut back, 9 bases at V and 4 bases at J, with 13 bases in the middle. Germline V lookup: CDR1 SGHRS, CDR2 YFSETQ. The CDR3 sequence: CATATAYNEKLFF. The CDR3 nucleotides read TGCGCCACCGCGACAGCCTATAATGAAAAACTGTTTTTT.

The J gene is TRBJ1-2, the V gene TRBV12-3 or TRBV12-4; D is ambiguous. The V gene lost 4 bases and the J gene lost 8 bases, with 14 bases spanning the gap. This CDR3 has 13 residues. DNA for the CDR3: TGTGCCAGCAGTTCACTGTGGGAGGGCGGCTACACCTTC. It yields the protein CASSSLWEGGYTF.

The V and J genes are TRBV5-5 and TRBJ1-2; 10 bases line up with TRBD1. Germline V gene sequence: CDR1 SGHKS, CDR2 YYEKEE (reference sequence). The J segment lost 4 bases and the V segment lost 5 bases, leaving 2 bases of the junction unmatched. The CDR3 is 13 residues long. In nucleotides, the CDR3 is TGTGCCAGCAGGAGGGACAGGGGCTATGGCTACACCTTC. Its translation is CASRRDRGYGYTF.

The chain joins TRBV3-1 to TRBJ1-1; D may be TRBD1 (6 bases). Germline values: CDR1 LGHDT, CDR2 YNNKEL (reference sequence). CDR3 length equals 16 residues. Trimming cost V 1 base and J 2 bases, with 14 bases left between them. CDR3 residues: CASSQGGARPNTEAFF. The CDR3 DNA follows: TGTGCCAGCAGCCAAGGGGGGGCCAGGCCTAACACTGAAGCTTTCTTT.

The rearrangement joins TRBV18 to TRBJ1-1; possibly TRBD1 for D (6 bases). The CDR3 totals 15 residues. V gave up 2 bases and J gave up 3 bases, with 13 bases separating them. Germline V lookup: CDR1 KGHSH, CDR2 LQKENI. The CDR3 spells CASSPGAGTYTEAFF. The CDR3 coding sequence is TGTGCCAGCTCACCAGGGGCAGGGACATACACTGAAGCTTTCTTT.

CDR3 in amino acids: CSARRTSGQETQYF. The CDR3 coding sequence is TGCAGTGCCAGGCGGACTAGCGGGCAAGAGACCCAGTACTTC. The chain uses TRBV20-1 and TRBJ2-5; 11 bases match TRBD2. Germline loops: CDR1 DFQATT, CDR2 SNEGSKA (reference sequence). The CDR3 runs to 14 residues. The V segment lost 6 bases and the J segment 2 bases; nucleotides outside the gene matches: 5.

V usage is TRBV7-8 and J usage is TRBJ1-5; TRBD1 is a possible D gene (5 bases). This CDR3 is 16 amino acids long. Germline V CDR1 and CDR2: SGHVS, FQNEAQ. V gave up 5 bases and J gave up 0 bases, with 14 bases separating them. This CDR3 is CASSPPGTVSNQPQHF. The DNA of the CDR3 is TGTGCCAGCAGCCCTCCCGGGACGGTTAGCAATCAGCCCCAGCATTTT.

The rearrangement joins TRBV20-1 to TRBJ2-5; TRBD2 matches at 8 bases. The germline V gene has CDR1 DFQATT and CDR2 SNEGSKA (reference sequence). This CDR3 comprises 18 residues. J was trimmed by 5 bases and V by 0 bases; bases with no gene match: 17. The CDR3 is CSARDPSPAGEGRETQYF. The CDR3 bases are TGCAGTGCTAGAGATCCCAGCCCAGCGGGAGAGGGGAGGGAGACCCAGTACTTC.

The V call is TRBV27, the J call TRBJ2-5; the match to TRBD2 covers 7 bases. CDR1 is MNHEY, CDR2 SMNVEV, per germline (reference sequence). CDR3 length equals 13 residues. Losses at the gene ends were 2 bases for V and 7 bases for J; bases not matched to a gene: 4. CDR3: CASSLGGVGTQYF. The CDR3 DNA follows: TGTGCCAGCAGTTTAGGGGGGGTGGGGACCCAGTACTTC.

This chain links TRBV7-9 with TRBJ1-4; 9 bases agree with TRBD1. V shed 2 bases and J 5 bases; nucleotides not matched to a gene: 12. Germline V gene data show CDR1 as SEHNR and CDR2 as FQNEAQ (reference sequence). The length of the CDR3 is 18 residues. The CDR3 region has the DNA TGTGCCAGCAGCTTAAGCGCCGGGACAGGGATTCGGAATGAAAAACTGTTTTTT. This sequence encodes CASSLSAGTGIRNEKLFF.

V and J are TRBV6-2 or TRBV6-3 and TRBJ1-1, with D uncertain. Trimming took 3 bases from V and 5 from J, leaving 10 bases between them. Germline CDR1 reads MNHEY; CDR2 reads SVGEGT. This CDR3 is 13 amino acids long. As DNA, the CDR3 is TGTGCCAGCAGTTATGGTCCGGGGACTGAAGCTTTCTTT. Translating gives CASSYGPGTEAFF.

This clonotype turned up a few times. V and J are TRBV7-2 and TRBJ2-4; D may correspond to TRBD1 or TRBD2 (6 bases each). Germline CDR1 SGHTA, CDR2 FQGNSA. The V and J ends lost 5 bases and 2 bases respectively, with 10 bases between them. CDR3 length: 14 residues. Written as DNA, the CDR3 is TGTGCCAGCAGCGTAGGGGGGTCCAAAAACATTCAGTACTTC. Encoded protein: CASSVGGSKNIQYF.

This clonotype was detected only a few times. The chain uses TRBV9 and TRBJ2-5, with a tentative D call TRBD2 (6 bases). V was clipped by 1 base and J by 2 bases, with 9 bases between them. Germline assignment: CDR1 SGDLS and CDR2 YYNGEE. This CDR3 is built from 14 residues. In DNA form, the CDR3 reads TGTGCCAGCAGCGTAAACGGGGGACAAGAGACCCAGTACTTC. Protein product: CASSVNGGQETQYF.